This T cell receptor (beta chain) was obtained from a study of shared T cell receptors in the human thymus. The table came from immunoSEQ multiplex PCR; TCRdb's copy has only in-frame clones and leaves some out. The table records over 650,000 clones, approximately 87% of them present only once. CDR1 KGHSH and CDR2 LQKENI come from the germline V gene. Trimming cost V 5 bases and J 8 bases, with 10 bases left between them. This CDR3 has 13 residues. These records were also assigned to another study, of human thymus T cells. This second report adds: The people who donated were healthy Finnish babies having corrective surgery for congenital heart defects. Thymic samples were excised during corrective heart operations.

The sequencing input was thymocytes. This clonotype originated in a boy under two years old with a congenital heart defect. The chain links TRBV18 to TRBJ1-6, with D maybe TRBD1 (5 bases). DNA of the CDR3: TGTGCCAGCTCATCAAGGGGCCATTCACCCCTCCACTTT. This codes for CASSSRGHSPLHF.